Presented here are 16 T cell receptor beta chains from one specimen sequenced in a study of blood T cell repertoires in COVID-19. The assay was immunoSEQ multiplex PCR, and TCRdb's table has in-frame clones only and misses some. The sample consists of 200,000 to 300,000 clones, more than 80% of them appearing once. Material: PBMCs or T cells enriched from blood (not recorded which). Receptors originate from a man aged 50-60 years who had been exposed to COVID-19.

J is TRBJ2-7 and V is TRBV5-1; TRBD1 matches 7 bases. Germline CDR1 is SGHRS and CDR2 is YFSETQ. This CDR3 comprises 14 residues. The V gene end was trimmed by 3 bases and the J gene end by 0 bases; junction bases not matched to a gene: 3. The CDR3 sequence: CASSYRQGSYEQYF. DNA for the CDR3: TGCGCCAGCAGCTACCGACAGGGCTCCTACGAGCAGTACTTC.

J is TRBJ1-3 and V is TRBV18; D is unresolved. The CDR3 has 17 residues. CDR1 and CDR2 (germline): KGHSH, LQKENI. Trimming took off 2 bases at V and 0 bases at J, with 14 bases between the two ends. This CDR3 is CASSPNPTYLSGNTIYF. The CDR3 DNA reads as TGTGCCAGCTCACCAAATCCGACATACCTCTCTGGAAACACCATATATTTT.

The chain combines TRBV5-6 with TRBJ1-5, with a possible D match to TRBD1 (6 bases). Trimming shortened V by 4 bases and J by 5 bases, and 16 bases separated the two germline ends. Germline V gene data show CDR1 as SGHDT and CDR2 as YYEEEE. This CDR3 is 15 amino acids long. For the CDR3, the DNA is TGTGCCAGCAGCCGCACTGGCAGGGGCGATCAGCCCCAGCATTTT. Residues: CASSRTGRGDQPQHF.

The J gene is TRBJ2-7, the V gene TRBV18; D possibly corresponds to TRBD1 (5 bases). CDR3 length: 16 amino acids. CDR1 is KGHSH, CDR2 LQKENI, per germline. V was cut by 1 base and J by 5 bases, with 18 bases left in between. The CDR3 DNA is TGTGCCAGCTCACCACTAAATCAGGGAAGTCGGGACGAGCAGTACTTC. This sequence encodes CASSPLNQGSRDEQYF. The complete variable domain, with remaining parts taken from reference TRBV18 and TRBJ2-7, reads NAGVMQNPRHLVRRRGQEARLRCSPMKGHSHVYWYRQLPEEGLKFMVYLQKENIIDESGMPKERFSAEFPKEGPSILRIQQVVRGDSAAYFCASSPLNQGSRDEQYFGPGTRLTVT.

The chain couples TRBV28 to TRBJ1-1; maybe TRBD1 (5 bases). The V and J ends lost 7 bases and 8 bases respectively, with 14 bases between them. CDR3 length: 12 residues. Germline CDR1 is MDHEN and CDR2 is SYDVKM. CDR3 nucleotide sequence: TGTGCCAGCAAATCGTTGCAGGGCGAAGCTTTCTTT. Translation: CASKSLQGEAFF.

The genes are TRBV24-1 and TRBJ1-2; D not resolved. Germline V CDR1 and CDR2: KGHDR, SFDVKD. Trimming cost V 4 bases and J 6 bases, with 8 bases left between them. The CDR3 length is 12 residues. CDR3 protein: CATSDSYDGYTF. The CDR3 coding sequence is TGTGCCACCAGTGACTCTTATGATGGCTACACCTTC.

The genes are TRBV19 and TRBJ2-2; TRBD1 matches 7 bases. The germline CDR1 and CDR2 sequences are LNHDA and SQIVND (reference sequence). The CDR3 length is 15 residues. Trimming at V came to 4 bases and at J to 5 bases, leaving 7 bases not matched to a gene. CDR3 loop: CASSNWNRGTGELFF. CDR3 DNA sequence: TGTGCCAGTAGTAATTGGAACAGGGGAACCGGGGAGCTGTTTTTT. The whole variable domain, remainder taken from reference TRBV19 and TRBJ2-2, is DGGITQSPKYLFRKEGQNVTLSCEQNLNHDAMYWYRQDPGQGLRLIYYSQIVNDFQKGDIAEGYSVSREKKESFPLTVTSAQKNPTAFYLCASSNWNRGTGELFFGEGSRLTVL.

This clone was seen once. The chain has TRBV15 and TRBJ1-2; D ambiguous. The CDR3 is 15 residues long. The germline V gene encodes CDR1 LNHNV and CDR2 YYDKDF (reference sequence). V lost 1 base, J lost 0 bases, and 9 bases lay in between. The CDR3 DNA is TGTGCCACCAGCAGAGGGGCGATAGCTAACTATGGCTACACCTTC. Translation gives CATSRGAIANYGYTF. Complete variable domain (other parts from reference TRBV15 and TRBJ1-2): DAMVIQNPRYQVTQFGKPVTLSCSQTLNHNVMYWYQQKSSQAPKLLFHYYDKDFNNEADTPDNFQSRRPNTSFCFLDIRSPGLGDTAMYLCATSRGAIANYGYTFGSGTRLTVV.

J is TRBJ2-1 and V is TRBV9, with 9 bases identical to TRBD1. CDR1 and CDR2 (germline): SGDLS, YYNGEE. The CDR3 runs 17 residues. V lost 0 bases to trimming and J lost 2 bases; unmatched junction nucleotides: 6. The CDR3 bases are TGTGCCAGCAGCGTAGTTGGGGACAGGGAACCCTACAATGAGCAGTTCTTC. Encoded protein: CASSVVGDREPYNEQFF.

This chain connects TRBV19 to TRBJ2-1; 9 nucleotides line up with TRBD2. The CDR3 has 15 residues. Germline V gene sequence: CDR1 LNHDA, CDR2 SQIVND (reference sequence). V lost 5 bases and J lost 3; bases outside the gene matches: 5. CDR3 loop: CASSVLAGYYNEQFF. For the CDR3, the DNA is TGTGCCAGTAGTGTCCTAGCGGGGTACTACAATGAGCAGTTCTTC.

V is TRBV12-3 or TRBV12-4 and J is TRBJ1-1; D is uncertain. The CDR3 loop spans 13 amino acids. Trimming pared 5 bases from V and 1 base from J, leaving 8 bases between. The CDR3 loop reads CASSLVRNTEAFF. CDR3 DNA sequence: TGTGCCAGCAGTCTGGTTAGGAACACTGAAGCTTTCTTT.

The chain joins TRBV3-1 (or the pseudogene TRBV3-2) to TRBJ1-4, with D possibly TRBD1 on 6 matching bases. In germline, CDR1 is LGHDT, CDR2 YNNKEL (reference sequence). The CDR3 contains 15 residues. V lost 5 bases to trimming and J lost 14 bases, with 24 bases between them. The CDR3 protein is CASSYAGVSVRGLFF. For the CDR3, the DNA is TGTGCCAGCAGCTACGCAGGGGTCTCGGTTCGAGGTCTGTTTTTT.

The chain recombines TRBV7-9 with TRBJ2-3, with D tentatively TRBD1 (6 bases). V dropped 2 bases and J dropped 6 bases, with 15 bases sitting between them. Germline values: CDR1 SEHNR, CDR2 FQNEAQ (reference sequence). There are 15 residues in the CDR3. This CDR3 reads CASSLRDTQRDTQYF. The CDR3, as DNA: TGTGCCAGCAGCTTAAGGGACACCCAACGGGATACGCAGTATTTT.

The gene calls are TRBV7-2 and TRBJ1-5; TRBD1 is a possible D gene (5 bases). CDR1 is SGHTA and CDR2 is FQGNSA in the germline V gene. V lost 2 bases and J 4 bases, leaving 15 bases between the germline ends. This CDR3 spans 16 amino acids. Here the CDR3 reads CASSLFSGLRNQPQHF. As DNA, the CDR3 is TGTGCCAGCAGCTTATTTTCAGGGTTAAGGAATCAGCCCCAGCATTTT.

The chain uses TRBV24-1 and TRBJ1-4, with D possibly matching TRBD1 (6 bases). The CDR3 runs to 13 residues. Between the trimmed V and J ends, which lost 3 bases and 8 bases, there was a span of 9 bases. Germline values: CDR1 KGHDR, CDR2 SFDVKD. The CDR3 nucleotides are TGTGCCACCAGTGATCGGGACACCGAAAAACTGTTTTTT. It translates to CATSDRDTEKLFF.

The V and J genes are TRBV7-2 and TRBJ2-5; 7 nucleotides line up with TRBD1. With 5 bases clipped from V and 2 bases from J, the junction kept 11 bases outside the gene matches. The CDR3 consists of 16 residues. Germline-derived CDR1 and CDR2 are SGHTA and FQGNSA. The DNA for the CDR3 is TGTGCCAGCAGCCAGAATTTCGGACAGGAGCAAGAGACCCAGTACTTC. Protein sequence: CASSQNFGQEQETQYF.